The TCR beta chain under discussion was sequenced for a study of shared clonotypes between healthy human individuals (TCRdb year 2020). At the level of the whole study: A couple of women and a few men aged 18 to 49 years were included in the cohort. For each donor, three plates each were used for CD4 naive and CD4 memory, two plates were used for CD8 naive, and one plate was used for CD8 memory. Blood TCR repertoires of roughly five healthy adults were deeply sequenced to estimate repertoire size and the extent of clonotype sharing between individuals. Each donor's leukapheresis produced roughly between roughly 0.85 and 10 billion PBMCs. Libraries were prepared and TCR repertoires were sequenced by different laboratories using diverse techniques, in order to increase sequencing depth and limit assay-specific biases. Broad study findings and their caveats: Even with the large sequencing depth, rarefaction of the sorted-subset datasets indicated that sequencing was incomplete. Naive subsets generally had larger estimated clonotype richness than memory subsets. Sharing across several donors was observed for about 4.8% of naive CD4, over 3% of naive CD8, over 2% of memory CD4, and less than 0.45% of memory CD8 clonotypes. Sampling was restricted to blood, and TCR repertoires in tissues likely differ from the TCR repertoires found in blood. Compared with non-shared clonotypes, clonotypes shared by all four sorted-subset donors had higher generation probabilities. Because the study included a small number of donors, the genetic and exposure-history diversity represented was limited. Pairwise subsampling led to the expectation that sequencing depth would affect the degree of clonotype sharing among donors.

The germline V gene (reference sequence) gives CDR1 as LNHDA and CDR2 as SQIVND. The trim is 7 bases for V and 4 bases for J, with a gap of 13 bases between the germline ends. Including cysteine and phenylalanine, the CDR3 has 13 amino acids. Only the CDR3 portion is preserved as DNA: 39 bases, with reading frame beginning at the first base. Using the deep immunoSEQ assay, TCR CDR3 regions were amplified from genomic DNA by multiplex PCR. For each cell subset, the extracted genomic DNA was distributed evenly across all wells of several immunoSEQ 96-well plates, and each plate served as one replicate. For sorted subsets, each replicate PCR was loaded with 150 to 250 ng genomic DNA, equivalent to about 30,000 T cell genomes. Purified libraries were measured with a Qubit 3.0 fluorometer, size-checked on a Bioanalyzer 2100, and measured again with the KAPA Library Quantification kit. Each immunoSEQ 96-well plate was sequenced on its own single-read 150-cycle Illumina NextSeq 550 flow cell. In the source study's methods: The immunoSEQ output contained only junctional sequences without quality scores, so filtering could not match that applied to full-length reads. Sequences were annotated with PyIR, a Python wrapper for IgBLAST v1.9, and V/J genes and CDR3 were assigned using IMGT germline references. Reads with weak V/J assignments (E-value above 1e-6), missing CDR3, stop codons, out-of-frame junctions, or ambiguous translated residues were removed. V3J clonotypes were defined as sequences sharing an identical inferred V gene, J gene, and CDR3 amino acid sequence. Percentage overlap between repertoires was calculated by dividing the number of shared unique clonotypes by the size of the smaller repertoire. Richness of each repertoire was evaluated using RTK rarefaction, the Chao1 estimator, and Recon v2.1 estimates of unobserved clonotypes. Generation probabilities for all TCRbeta clonotypes obtained by the gDNA method from a handful of donors were computed using OLGA. TCRdb took this table from immuneACCESS and kept in-frame rearrangements with V and J called. Such tables lack part of the clones; where checked against another copy, unresolved V genes explain under half of the gap, and the rest is unexplained. V and J calls plus clone size are reproduced from that table; the DNA served to infer D and trimming. The sample yields roughly 640,000 clones; over 65% were counted once. Around 1.6% of the sample rests with the top ten.

The donors were healthy, HIV-negative adults who had no recently reported acute infections or vaccinations. Every donor was a Caucasian adult living in Nashville, Tennessee, USA. Magnetic negative selection was used to enrich CD4+ T cells, after which naive cells were positively selected on CD45RA and the negative fraction became the memory subset. Blood was obtained by leukapheresis, after which PBMCs were separated by Ficoll-Histopaque density gradient centrifugation and cryopreserved in liquid nitrogen vapor phase. Analytical flow cytometry was used to check the purity and quantity of every magnetically sorted T cell population. Genomic DNA was isolated from every sorted fraction and measured by UV absorbance on a Nanodrop 2000c. In the case of this clone: The antigen this receptor binds is unknown. The record has no base qualities; no much larger clone is one base away.

The specimen sequenced was memory CD4+ T cells sorted from blood. The cell subset or site label corresponds to: CD45RA-negative fraction. This receptor chain uses TRBV19 and TRBJ1-1; the D segment could be TRBD1, given 5 matching bases. This TCR derives from a woman in her twenties or thirties in good health. Here the CDR3 is given as CASNFRGGTEAFF. The DNA sequence is TGTGCCAGTAACTTCCGGGGGGGCACTGAAGCTTTCTTT.